The clone carrying this T cell receptor beta chain was picked up a small number of times. What it recognizes is unknown. It may be a read error: a sequence one base away is much more abundant. The data stem from a study of immune heterogeneity within non-small cell lung tumors. Bulk tumor genomic DNA was the template, and each sample received 450 to 650 ng. In surgery, several biopsies were collected from each primary tumor at widely spaced sites. Curative surgery was performed on patients who had untreated, newly diagnosed non-small cell lung cancer. Amplification of the TCR beta CDR3 was achieved through multiplex PCR with 32 V and 13 J primers. MiXCR, run by TCRdb on the multiplex PCR reads, gives a single entry per CDR3 protein. This table has 8,000 to 13,000 distinct CDR3 sequences, 15% to 20% appearing once. Germline-derived CDR1 and CDR2 are MRHNA and SNTAGT. V was clipped by 8 bases and J by 0 bases, with 13 bases between them. CDR3 size: 14 residues.

Findings and limits, study-wide: Locally, T-cell clonality showed a moderate but significant correlation with tumor mutational burden measured at the same site (R about 0.3).

Sequenced input: lung tumor tissue. This TCR derives from a man in his forties with non-small cell lung cancer. The chain joins TRBV6-4 to TRBJ1-1; D perhaps matches TRBD1 (6 bases). The DNA for the CDR3 is TGTGCCAGCTCGGAAGGGGGTGTGAACACTGAAGCTTTCTTT. It yields the protein CASSEGGVNTEAFF.